Below are 30 T cell receptor beta chains sequenced from a single sample in a study of shared clonotypes between healthy human individuals. Naive CD8 cells lacked CD45RO, underwent positive selection for CCR7 and left out terminally differentiated effector memory CD45RA+ cells. Profiling relied on immunoSEQ multiplex PCR, and the TCRdb table lists in-frame clones only, not all of them. This sample has around 1.9 million clones, with approximately 94% found just once. The sequenced material came from naive CD8+ T cells from PBMCs. The source of these receptors is a man younger than 35 in good health. Some clones in this sample may be carry-over from other donors' samples.

The rearrangement uses TRBV28 and TRBJ2-7; TRBD2 agrees at 10 bases. Germline V gene lookup returns CDR1 MDHEN and CDR2 SYDVKM. The CDR3 contains 15 residues. The junction had 8 bases not matched to a gene; V was cut back by 5 bases and J by 4 bases. Written as DNA, the CDR3 is TGTGCCAGCAGTCTCTTCAGGACTAGCGGTTACGAGCAGTACTTC. Its protein product is CASSLFRTSGYEQYF. The whole variable domain, remainder taken from reference TRBV28 and TRBJ2-7, is DVKVTQSSRYLVKRTGEKVFLECVQDMDHENMFWYRQDPGLGLRLIYFSYDVKMKEKGDIPEGYSVSREKKERFSLILESASTNQTSMYLCASSLFRTSGYEQYFGPGTRLTVT.

The genes are TRBV7-9 and TRBJ2-1; D is uncertain. This CDR3 contains 12 residues. V dropped 6 bases and J dropped 7 bases, with 10 bases sitting between them. In germline, CDR1 is SEHNR, CDR2 FQNEAQ (reference sequence). In nucleotides, the CDR3 is TGTGCCAGCAGGTACCTTGTGAATGAGCAGTTCTTC. It specifies CASRYLVNEQFF.

The chain joins TRBV27 to TRBJ2-1; TRBD2 aligns across 9 bases. CDR3 length: 16 residues. Germline assignment: CDR1 MNHEY and CDR2 SMNVEV (reference sequence). The junction had 14 bases not matched to a gene; V was cut back by 7 bases and J by 7 bases. CDR3 sequence reads: CASTQDGTSWRNEQFF. CDR3 bases: TGTGCCAGCACCCAAGACGGGACTAGCTGGAGGAATGAGCAGTTCTTC.

The V gene is TRBV15, the J gene TRBJ2-7; D perhaps matches TRBD2 (6 bases). Germline lookup yields CDR1 LNHNV and CDR2 YYDKDF (reference sequence). This CDR3 is 16 amino acids long. The V end was cut by 0 bases, the J end by 6 bases, with 18 bases between. In DNA, the CDR3 is TGTGCCACCAGCAGAGATCGGGGGTCTTCCTTCGCCGAGCAGTACTTC. This codes for CATSRDRGSSFAEQYF.

This clone was seen just once. V and J are TRBV30 and TRBJ2-5; TRBD2 matches 7 bases. Per germline, CDR1 GTSNPN and CDR2 SVGIG (reference sequence). Trimming took 7 bases from V and 3 from J; bases not matched to a gene: 11. This CDR3 contains 14 residues. The CDR3 spells CASWGGGEEETQYF. CDR3 DNA: TGTGCCTCCTGGGGGGGAGGGGAGGAAGAGACCCAGTACTTC.

This rearrangement joins TRBV13 to TRBJ1-2; D might be TRBD1 (5 bases). V lost 5 bases to trimming and J lost 8 bases, with 12 bases between them. CDR3 length equals 12 residues. Germline V lookup: CDR1 PRHDT, CDR2 FYEKMQ (reference sequence). The CDR3, as DNA: TGTGCCAGCAGCACCGGGACGTCCGGCTACACCTTC. This sequence encodes CASSTGTSGYTF.

The chain employs TRBV10-3 and TRBJ1-5, with 8 bases identical to TRBD1. Germline CDR1 and CDR2: ENHRY and SYGVKD. V lost 4 bases to trimming and J lost 7 bases; unmatched junction nucleotides: 6. This CDR3 region has 14 residues. The CDR3 DNA is TGTGCCATCAGTGGCGGACAGGGAGGGCAGCCCCAGCATTTT. Translation gives CAISGGQGGQPQHF.

The CDR3 loop reads CASSFSNKVATSRYGYTF. The CDR3, as DNA: TGTGCCAGCAGTTTCTCTAACAAAGTGGCGACCAGTCGTTATGGCTACACCTTC. The chain uses TRBV27 and TRBJ1-2; D unresolved. V gave up 3 bases and J gave up 5 bases, with 25 bases separating them. There are 18 residues in the CDR3. The germline V gene has CDR1 MNHEY and CDR2 SMNVEV (reference sequence).

The V gene is TRBV7-9, the J gene TRBJ1-2, with D perhaps matching TRBD1 (6 bases). The CDR3 has 17 amino acids. Trimming shortened V by 5 bases and J by 1 base, and 20 bases separated the two germline ends. Germline-derived CDR1 and CDR2 are SEHNR and FQNEAQ (reference sequence). Written as DNA, the CDR3 is TGTGCCAGCAGCCCAGCCTCCCGGGACACCAATAACTATGGCTACACCTTC. As protein: CASSPASRDTNNYGYTF.

The chain is built from TRBV30 and TRBJ2-7, with D perhaps matching TRBD2 (5 bases). Germline V gene lookup returns CDR1 GTSNPN and CDR2 SVGIG (reference sequence). The CDR3 extends over 12 amino acids. Trimming left V 6 bases short and J 3 bases short, with 12 bases between. CDR3 loop: CACFGRFYEQYF. The CDR3 DNA sequence: TGTGCCTGTTTTGGGAGATTCTACGAGCAGTACTTC.

This chain connects TRBV7-8 to TRBJ2-7, with D possibly matching TRBD2 (6 bases). Germline V gene lookup returns CDR1 SGHVS and CDR2 FQNEAQ. This CDR3 is 15 amino acids long. Trimming shortened V by 7 bases and J by 2 bases, and 18 bases separated the two germline ends. CDR3: CASMSHHSGTYEQYF. CDR3 DNA: TGTGCCAGCATGAGTCATCATAGCGGAACCTACGAGCAGTACTTC. The variable domain in full, with the rest retrieved from reference TRBV7-8 and TRBJ2-7, is GAGVSQSPRYKVAKRGQDVALRCDPISGHVSLFWYQQALGQGPEFLTYFQNEAQLDKSGLPSDRFFAERPEGSVSTLKIQRTQQEDSAVYLCASMSHHSGTYEQYFGPGTRLTVT.

This rearrangement joins TRBV11-1 to TRBJ2-2, with no clear D. CDR1 SGHAT and CDR2 FQDESV come from the germline V gene (reference sequence). The CDR3 is 14 residues long. V gave up 6 bases and J gave up 9 bases, with 17 bases separating them. CDR3 protein: CASSRLQSFRELFF. The DNA for the CDR3 is TGTGCCAGCAGTCGGCTACAGTCCTTCAGGGAGCTGTTTTTT.

This chain uses TRBV6-5 with TRBJ1-2, with D maybe TRBD1 (6 bases). Germline loops: CDR1 MNHEY, CDR2 SVGAGI. The V end lost 0 bases, the J end lost 6 bases, and 8 bases lay between the germline ends. CDR3 length: 13 amino acids. CDR3 region: CASSYSQGNGYTF. The CDR3 nucleotides are TGTGCCAGCAGTTACTCCCAGGGGAATGGCTACACCTTC.

This chain uses TRBV6-1 with TRBJ1-2; possible D gene TRBD1, 5 bases. V was cut by 1 base and J by 7 bases, with 19 bases left in between. Germline V gives CDR1 MNHNS, CDR2 SASEGT. The CDR3 consists of 16 residues. For the CDR3, the DNA is TGTGCCAGCAGTGAAGGGACAAACTCCGGAACGGGTGGCTACACCTTC. Protein product: CASSEGTNSGTGGYTF.

The gene calls are TRBV28 and TRBJ2-1, with D tentatively TRBD2 (5 bases). The length of the CDR3 is 14 residues. Germline assignment: CDR1 MDHEN and CDR2 SYDVKM. The V and J ends lost 6 bases and 11 bases respectively, with 20 bases between them. In DNA form, the CDR3 reads TGTGCCAGCAGACCCGCAAATTTCGGGGTAAAGCAGTTCTTC. Its protein is CASRPANFGVKQFF.

To note about this clone: The same CDR3 also results from other DNA sequences found in this sample. This sequence joins TRBV27 and TRBJ1-2, with a tentative D call TRBD1 (6 bases). Germline CDR1 and CDR2: MNHEY and SMNVEV (reference sequence). The CDR3 totals 11 residues. V lost 5 bases and J lost 8, with 9 bases in between. The CDR3 DNA is TGTGCCAGCAGTACAGGGTCCGGCTACACCTTC. Residues: CASSTGSGYTF.

J is TRBJ2-7 and V is TRBV6-6, with TRBD2 as a possible D gene (5 bases). The CDR3 has 13 amino acids. Germline assignment: CDR1 MNHNY and CDR2 SVGAGI (reference sequence). V lost 8 bases and J 4 bases, leaving 15 bases between the germline ends. The CDR3: CASAGEQLYEQYF. CDR3 nucleotide sequence: TGTGCCAGCGCCGGGGAACAGTTATACGAGCAGTACTTC.

The chain joins TRBV9 to TRBJ2-7, with TRBD1 as a possible D gene (5 bases). The CDR3 spans 15 residues. Germline V lookup: CDR1 SGDLS, CDR2 YYNGEE. Trimming stripped 0 bases from V and 5 bases from J, with 15 bases between. The CDR3 DNA follows: TGTGCCAGCAGCGTAGGTTGGGCAGGGATAAACGAGCAGTACTTC. This sequence encodes CASSVGWAGINEQYF.

With regard to this clone: At one boundary the junction diverges from the germline segment, which might be a read error. The chain combines TRBV7-9 with TRBJ1-2; D unresolved. CDR3 length: 12 amino acids. In germline, CDR1 is SEHNR, CDR2 FQNEAQ (reference sequence). The CDR3: CASSLRGRGLGF. The CDR3 DNA follows: TGTGCCAGCAGCTTACGAGGCCGAGGCCTTGGGTTC.

The V call is TRBV9, the J call TRBJ2-3; maybe TRBD2 (5 bases). The CDR3 spans 16 residues. V lost 0 bases and J lost 0, with 11 bases in between. Germline V CDR1 and CDR2: SGDLS, YYNGEE. Here the CDR3 DNA reads TGTGCCAGCAGCGTAGGTGGGAGCCCCAGCACAGATACGCAGTATTTT. Translation: CASSVGGSPSTDTQYF.

This clone has just one count. This chain connects TRBV9 to TRBJ2-4; D may be TRBD2 (6 bases). Germline loops: CDR1 SGDLS, CDR2 YYNGEE. The CDR3 runs 15 residues. Trimming pared 4 bases from V and 8 bases from J, leaving 19 bases between. CDR3 loop: CASSPGGTGRDIQYF. The CDR3 coding sequence is TGTGCCAGCAGCCCTGGGGGGACTGGACGGGACATTCAGTACTTC.

About this clone: The sample carries other DNA sequences with the same CDR3. CDR3 coding DNA: TGCGCCAGCAGCCCCTGGACTAGCGGGAGGGCCAATGAGCAGTTCTTC. It translates to CASSPWTSGRANEQFF. This chain uses TRBV5-1 with TRBJ2-1; 15 bases map to TRBD2. CDR1 and CDR2 from the germline V gene are SGHRS and YFSETQ. After removal of 4 bases from V and 6 bases from J, the junction contained 5 bases not matched to a gene. CDR3 size: 16 residues. Looking up the rest from reference TRBV5-1 and TRBJ2-1 gives the full variable domain: KAGVTQTPRYLIKTRGQQVTLSCSPISGHRSVSWYQQTPGQGLQFLFEYFSETQRNKGNFPGRFSGRQFSNSRSEMNVSTLELGDSALYLCASSPWTSGRANEQFFGPGTRLTVL.

The J gene is TRBJ1-1, the V gene TRBV6-1, with D possibly being TRBD1 (5 bases). This CDR3 has 11 amino acids. V was pared by 8 bases and J by 5 bases, with 9 bases between. Germline assignment: CDR1 MNHNS and CDR2 SASEGT. Here the CDR3 DNA reads TGTGCCAGCGGGGCGAGGACTGAAGCTTTCTTT. Its protein product is CASGARTEAFF.

In the case of this clone: At the DNA level, this CDR3 is encoded by other sequences in the same sample as well. The chain recombines TRBV6-5 with TRBJ2-7; weak D call: TRBD1 (5 bases). This CDR3 has 14 amino acids. Germline loops: CDR1 MNHEY, CDR2 SVGAGI. The V gene lost 3 bases and the J gene lost 2 bases, with 11 bases spanning the gap. Here the CDR3 reads CASSYGQGPYEQYF. The CDR3 nucleotides are TGTGCCAGCAGTTATGGGCAGGGCCCCTACGAGCAGTACTTC.

This rearrangement joins TRBV29-1 to TRBJ2-1; no clear D gene. Per germline, CDR1 SQVTM and CDR2 ANQGSEA. Trimming stripped 3 bases from V and 10 bases from J, with 10 bases between. The CDR3 extends over 11 amino acids. CDR3 coding DNA: TGCAGCGTTGACGGCGCGGCCGAGCAGTTCTTC. Its translation: CSVDGAAEQFF.

Points on this clone: Other DNA sequences in the same sample also yield this CDR3. The chain carries TRBV7-9 and TRBJ2-1; possibly TRBD1 for D (6 bases). The CDR3 is 14 residues long. V was trimmed by 1 base and J by 3 bases, leaving 7 bases between them. Germline V gene data show CDR1 as SEHNR and CDR2 as FQNEAQ (reference sequence). The CDR3 sequence: CASSLGGLYNEQFF. The CDR3 nucleotides read TGTGCCAGCAGCTTAGGGGGGCTCTACAATGAGCAGTTCTTC. Based on the CDR3 plus reference TRBV7-9 and TRBJ2-1, the full variable domain is DTGVSQNPRHKITKRGQNVTFRCDPISEHNRLYWYRQTLGQGPEFLTYFQNEAQLEKSRLLSDRFSAERPKGSFSTLEIQRTEQGDSAMYLCASSLGGLYNEQFFGPGTRLTVL.

The J gene is TRBJ2-7, the V gene TRBV6-5; 10 bases are shared with TRBD2. Germline CDR1 MNHEY, CDR2 SVGAGI. The CDR3 runs to 14 residues. V lost 2 bases, J lost 6 bases, and 4 bases stayed unmatched. The CDR3 protein is CASSYLLAGSEQYF. The CDR3 region has the DNA TGTGCCAGCAGTTACCTACTAGCGGGAAGCGAGCAGTACTTC.

Here the CDR3 reads CASSIDGGYSNQPQHF. The CDR3 nucleotides read TGTGCCAGTAGTATTGATGGGGGATATAGCAATCAGCCCCAGCATTTT. The chain is built from TRBV19 and TRBJ1-5, with a possible D match to TRBD1 (5 bases). V lost 3 bases and J 0 bases, leaving 12 bases between the germline ends. From germline, CDR1 is LNHDA and CDR2 SQIVND (reference sequence). The CDR3 consists of 16 residues.

This sequence joins TRBV29-1 and TRBJ2-6, with D tentatively TRBD1 (6 bases). CDR3 size: 14 residues. V was cut by 7 bases and J by 1 base, with 11 bases left in between. CDR1 is SQVTM, CDR2 ANQGSEA, per germline. The CDR3 spells CSAKGVSGANVLTF. CDR3 DNA: TGCAGCGCTAAGGGGGTATCTGGGGCCAACGTCCTGACTTTC.

The chain recombines TRBV5-1 with TRBJ2-2; tentatively, D is TRBD1 (6 bases). Germline CDR1 and CDR2: SGHRS and YFSETQ. Deletions cut 9 bases from V and 3 bases from J, with 12 bases between. The CDR3 runs to 13 residues. CDR3 residues: CATPGQHTGELFF. The CDR3 bases are TGCGCCACCCCAGGACAGCACACCGGGGAGCTGTTTTTT.